Described below is a single T cell receptor beta chain sequence and its context. Its target is not known. Expressed TCRB transcripts were sequenced because the isolated RNA had all been reverse transcribed beforehand. The data were produced by immunoSEQ multiplex PCR, yet TCRdb's version contains in-frame clones alone and is incomplete. In the table there are about 370,000 clones, 8% to 10% of which are singletons. Trimming took off 2 bases at V and 0 bases at J, with 17 bases between the two ends. CDR1 and CDR2 (germline): MNHEY, SMNVEV (reference sequence). The CDR3 length is 19 residues. The data were taken from a study of beta chain features in type 1 diabetes. Overall study findings and caveats: The study found fewer insertions and more deletions at VDJ junctions in type 1 diabetes patients. Type 1 diabetes patients had moderately but significantly shorter TCRB CDR3s in all four CD4+ subsets.

Sequencing input: central memory CD4+ T cells from blood. This receptor was identified in a man aged 25-45 years with type 1 diabetes. The V call is TRBV27, the J call TRBJ2-6, with D perhaps TRBD1 (5 bases). DNA of the CDR3: TGTGCCAGCAGTTTAAGTTGGGCAGGGCAACGCTCTGGGGCCAACGTCCTGACTTTC. This sequence encodes CASSLSWAGQRSGANVLTF.